One TCR beta chain is described in this entry. This sample is part of a study of T cell changes during pregnancy in multiple sclerosis. Germline V lookup: CDR1 MNHEY, CDR2 SVGAGI. There are 14 residues in the CDR3. Trimming pared 6 bases from V and 2 bases from J, leaving 13 bases between. Method: immunoSEQ multiplex PCR; TCRdb's copy keeps in-frame clones and lacks some. The sample records roughly 73,000 clones, just over 90% being singletons. V gene TRBV6-5 combines with J gene TRBJ1-2; TRBD1 is a possible D gene (6 bases). This receptor was taken from a female donor in good health, enrolled as a control in a pregnancy study. The sample was peripheral blood, taken in the second trimester of pregnancy. The CDR3 sequence is CASSHPDRNYGYTF. The CDR3 nucleotides read TGTGCCAGCAGCCATCCGGACAGAAACTATGGCTACACCTTC.